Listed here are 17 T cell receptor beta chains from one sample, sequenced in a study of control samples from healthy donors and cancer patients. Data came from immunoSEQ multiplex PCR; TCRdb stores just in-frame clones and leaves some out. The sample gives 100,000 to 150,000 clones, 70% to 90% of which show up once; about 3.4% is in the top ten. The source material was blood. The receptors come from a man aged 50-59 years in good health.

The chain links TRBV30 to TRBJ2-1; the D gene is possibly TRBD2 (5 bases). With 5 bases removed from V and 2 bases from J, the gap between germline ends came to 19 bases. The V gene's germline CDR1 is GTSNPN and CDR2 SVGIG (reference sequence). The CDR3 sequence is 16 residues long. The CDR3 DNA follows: TGTGCCTGGGTTCGGCTAATTGGACTCCCCTACAATGAGCAGTTCTTC. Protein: CAWVRLIGLPYNEQFF.

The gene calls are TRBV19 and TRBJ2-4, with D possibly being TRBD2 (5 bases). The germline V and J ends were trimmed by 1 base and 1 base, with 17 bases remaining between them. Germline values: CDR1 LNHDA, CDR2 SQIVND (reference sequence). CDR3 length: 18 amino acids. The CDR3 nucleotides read TGTGCCAGTAGTATAGTAAGGCTTGCGGGCTCTGCCAAAAACATTCAGTACTTC. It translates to CASSIVRLAGSAKNIQYF. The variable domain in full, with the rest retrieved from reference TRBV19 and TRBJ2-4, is DGGITQSPKYLFRKEGQNVTLSCEQNLNHDAMYWYRQDPGQGLRLIYYSQIVNDFQKGDIAEGYSVSREKKESFPLTVTSAQKNPTAFYLCASSIVRLAGSAKNIQYFGAGTRLSVL.

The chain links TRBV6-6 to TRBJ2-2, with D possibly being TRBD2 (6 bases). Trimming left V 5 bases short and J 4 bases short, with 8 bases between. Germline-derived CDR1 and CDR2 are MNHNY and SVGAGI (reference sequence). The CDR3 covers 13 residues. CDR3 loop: CASSATSTGELFF. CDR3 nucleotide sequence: TGTGCCAGCAGTGCGACTAGCACCGGGGAGCTGTTTTTT.

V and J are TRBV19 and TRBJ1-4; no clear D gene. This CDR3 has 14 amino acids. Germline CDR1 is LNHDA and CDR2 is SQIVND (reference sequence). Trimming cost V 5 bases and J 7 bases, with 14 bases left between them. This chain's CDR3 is CASSVPAGVEKLFF. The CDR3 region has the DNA TGTGCCAGTAGTGTCCCCGCCGGCGTTGAAAAACTGTTTTTT.

CDR3 loop: CASSSGLAKTQYF. As DNA, the CDR3 is TGCGCCAGCAGCTCGGGACTAGCGAAGACCCAGTACTTC. V gene TRBV5-1 combines with J gene TRBJ2-5; 10 positions match TRBD2. J gave up 6 bases and V 3 bases, and 2 bases lay outside the gene matches. The CDR3 has 13 amino acids. CDR1 is SGHRS, CDR2 YFSETQ, per germline.

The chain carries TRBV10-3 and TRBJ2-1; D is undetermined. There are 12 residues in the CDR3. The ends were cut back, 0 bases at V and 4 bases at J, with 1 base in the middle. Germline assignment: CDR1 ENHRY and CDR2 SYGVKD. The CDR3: CAISESYNEQFF. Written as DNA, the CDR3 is TGTGCCATCAGTGAGTCATACAATGAGCAGTTCTTC.

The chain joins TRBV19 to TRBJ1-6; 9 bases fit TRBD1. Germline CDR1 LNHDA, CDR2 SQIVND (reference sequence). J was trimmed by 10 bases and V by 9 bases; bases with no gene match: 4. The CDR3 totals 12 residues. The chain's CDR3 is CASRTGVSPLHF. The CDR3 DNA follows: TGTGCCAGCAGGACAGGGGTCTCACCCCTCCACTTT.

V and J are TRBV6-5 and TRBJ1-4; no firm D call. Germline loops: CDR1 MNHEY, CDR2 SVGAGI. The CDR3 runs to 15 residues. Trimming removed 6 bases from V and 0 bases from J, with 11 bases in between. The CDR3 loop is CASRAELATNEKLFF. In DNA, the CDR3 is TGTGCCAGCAGGGCGGAACTCGCAACTAATGAAAAACTGTTTTTT.

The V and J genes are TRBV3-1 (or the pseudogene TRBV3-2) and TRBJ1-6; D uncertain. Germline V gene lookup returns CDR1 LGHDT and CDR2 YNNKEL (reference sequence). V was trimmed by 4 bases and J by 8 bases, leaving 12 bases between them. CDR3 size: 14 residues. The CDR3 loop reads CASSLRTEYSPLHF. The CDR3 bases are TGTGCCAGCAGCCTCAGGACGGAATATTCACCCCTCCACTTT.

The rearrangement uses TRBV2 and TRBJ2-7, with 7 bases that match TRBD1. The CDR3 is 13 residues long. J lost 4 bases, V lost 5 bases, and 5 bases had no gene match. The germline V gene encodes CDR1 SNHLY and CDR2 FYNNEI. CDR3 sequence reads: CASSRDRRYEQYF. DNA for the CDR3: TGTGCCAGCAGTAGGGACAGACGATACGAGCAGTACTTC.

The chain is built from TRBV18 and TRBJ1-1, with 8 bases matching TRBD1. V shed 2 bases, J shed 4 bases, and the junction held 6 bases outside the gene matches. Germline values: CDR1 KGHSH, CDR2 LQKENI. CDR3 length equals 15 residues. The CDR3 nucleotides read TGTGCCAGCTCACCAAGGCAGGGGGCTGGCACTGAAGCTTTCTTT. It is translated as CASSPRQGAGTEAFF.

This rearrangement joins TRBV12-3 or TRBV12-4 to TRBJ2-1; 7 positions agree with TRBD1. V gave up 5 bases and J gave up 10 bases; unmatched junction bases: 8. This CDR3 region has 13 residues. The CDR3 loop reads CASSLDTGDEQFF. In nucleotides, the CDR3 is TGTGCCAGCAGTCTAGATACAGGGGACGAGCAGTTCTTC.

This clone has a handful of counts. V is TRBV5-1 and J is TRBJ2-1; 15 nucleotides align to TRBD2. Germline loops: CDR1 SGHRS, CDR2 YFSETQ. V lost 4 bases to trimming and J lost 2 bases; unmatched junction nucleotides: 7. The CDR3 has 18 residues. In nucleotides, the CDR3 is TGCGCCAGCAGCCCGGGACTAGCGGGGGGTCTTGCCTACAATGAGCAGTTCTTC. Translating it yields CASSPGLAGGLAYNEQFF.

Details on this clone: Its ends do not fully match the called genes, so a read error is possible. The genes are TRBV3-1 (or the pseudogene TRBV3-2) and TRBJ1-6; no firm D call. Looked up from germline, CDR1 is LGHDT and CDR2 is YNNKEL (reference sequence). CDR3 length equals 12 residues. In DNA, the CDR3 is TGTGCCAGCAGCCAAGATCATGGGTTTTTCTACTTT. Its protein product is CASSQDHGFFYF.

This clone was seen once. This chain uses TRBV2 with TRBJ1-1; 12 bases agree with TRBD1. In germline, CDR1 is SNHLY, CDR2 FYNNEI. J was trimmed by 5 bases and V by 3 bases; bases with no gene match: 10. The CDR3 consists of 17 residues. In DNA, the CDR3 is TGTGCCAGCAGTGATAGAGGGGGACAGGGGGCCGGAACTGAAGCTTTCTTT. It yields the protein CASSDRGGQGAGTEAFF.

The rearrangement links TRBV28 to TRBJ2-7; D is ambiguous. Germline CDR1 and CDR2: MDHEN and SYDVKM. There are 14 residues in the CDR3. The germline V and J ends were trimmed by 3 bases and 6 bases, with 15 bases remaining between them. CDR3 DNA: TGTGCCAGCAGTTTCCTGCGGCGGCCCGTCGAGCAGTACTTC. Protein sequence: CASSFLRRPVEQYF. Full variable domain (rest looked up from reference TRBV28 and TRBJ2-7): DVKVTQSSRYLVKRTGEKVFLECVQDMDHENMFWYRQDPGLGLRLIYFSYDVKMKEKGDIPEGYSVSREKKERFSLILESASTNQTSMYLCASSFLRRPVEQYFGPGTRLTVT.

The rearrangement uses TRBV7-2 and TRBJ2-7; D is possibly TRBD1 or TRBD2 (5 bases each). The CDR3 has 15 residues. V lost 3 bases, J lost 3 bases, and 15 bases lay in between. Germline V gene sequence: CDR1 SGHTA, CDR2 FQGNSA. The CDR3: CASSFGASYHYEQYF. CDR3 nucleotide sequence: TGTGCCAGCAGCTTTGGGGCTAGCTATCACTACGAGCAGTACTTC.